A selection of T cell receptor beta chains follows, all from one sample in a study of T cell responses to AZD1222 COVID-19 vaccine. Data came from immunoSEQ multiplex PCR; TCRdb stores just in-frame clones and leaves some out. The sample holds tens of thousands of clones, 80% to 90% seen once. Sequenced material: peripheral blood, taken 28 days after the second AZD1222 dose. The source is an adult who received the AZD1222 COVID-19 vaccine. Each CDR3 is given with its conserved first and last residue. The D gene is left open where the match is weak. Where a row states a size, it is once, few, many or the class of an expanded clone; other rows omit it.

j_call,d_call,v_call,clone_size,cdr3_nt,cdr3_aa
TRBJ1-2,TRBD1,TRBV2,-,TGTGCCAGCAGGCCGGACAGGACCGGCTACACCTTC,CASRPDRTGYTF
TRBJ1-5,-,TRBV3-1/TRBV3-2,few,TGTGCCAGCAGCCAAAGTGTGGATCAGCCCCAGCATTTT,CASSQSVDQPQHF
TRBJ2-3,-,TRBV9,once,TGTGCCAGCAGCCGAGGGGACGGGGATACGCAGTATTTT,CASSRGDGDTQYF
TRBJ1-1,-,TRBV9,-,TGTGCCAGCAGCGCACGAGTAGAGCAGCCGAACACTGAAGCTTTCTTT,CASSARVEQPNTEAFF
TRBJ2-3,TRBD2,TRBV7-3,-,TGTGCCAGCAGCTCTAGCGGGCTGACTTGGACAGATACGCAGTATTTT,CASSSSGLTWTDTQYF
TRBJ2-1,TRBD1,TRBV19,-,TGTGCCAGTAGTCCCTGGGGACAGGGGAATCACAATGAGCAGTTCTTC,CASSPWGQGNHNEQFF
TRBJ1-2,-,TRBV18,-,TGTGCCAGCTCACCACAGGTGTCGATCTCATATGGCTACACCTTC,CASSPQVSISYGYTF
TRBJ1-1,-,TRBV19,-,TGTGCCAGTCAGTTCGCGGCAGCCAACACTGAAGCTTTCTTT,CASQFAAANTEAFF
TRBJ1-6,-,TRBV28,-,TGTGCCAGCAGTCCTGGGGGGGGGTCCTACAATAATTCACCCCTCCACTTT,CASSPGGGSYNNSPLHF
TRBJ1-5,-,TRBV30,once,TGTGCCTGGAGTGACGGGCGGGGACCCCAGCATTTT,CAWSDGRGPQHF
TRBJ1-2,-,TRBV6-6,-,TGTGCCAGTTCGAAGGGGGGTGGCTATGGCTACACCTTC,CASSKGGGYGYTF
TRBJ2-3,-,TRBV28,-,TGTGCCAGCAGTTCCGTCCTTTTAGACAGTAGTAGCACAGATACGCAGTATTTT,CASSSVLLDSSSTDTQYF
TRBJ2-7,-,TRBV4-3,once,TGCGCCAGCAGCCGGACCAGGGGATACGAGCAGTACTTC,CASSRTRGYEQYF
TRBJ2-7,TRBD1,TRBV6-5,-,TGTGCCAGCAGTTTAGGGACAGGGTACGACGAGCAGTACTTC,CASSLGTGYDEQYF
TRBJ1-5,TRBD1,TRBV6-5,-,TGTGCCAGCAGAGGTACAGGGGGCGACCAGCCCCAGCATTTT,CASRGTGGDQPQHF
TRBJ1-5,-,TRBV7-2,-,TGTGCCAGCAGCTCCTATAGCAATCAGCCCCAGCATTTT,CASSSYSNQPQHF
TRBJ1-5,-,TRBV27,-,TGTGCCTGGGGGGGGGAAACTGGCAATCAGCCCCAGCATTTT,CAWGGETGNQPQHF
TRBJ1-1,-,TRBV28,-,TGTGCCAGCAGCAGAGGGATGGGCACTGAAGCTTTCTTT,CASSRGMGTEAFF
TRBJ1-1,-,TRBV19,-,TGTGCCAGTAGTGGCGGGACGGGGAACACTGAAGCTTTCTTT,CASSGGTGNTEAFF
TRBJ2-1,-,TRBV5-1,-,TGCGCCAGCAGCTTGGAGAGGGGCCTCAATGAGCAGTTCTTC,CASSLERGLNEQFF
TRBJ1-3,TRBD1,TRBV11-1,-,TGTGCCAGCAGCCCGGACAGGGCTAGAAACACCATATATTTT,CASSPDRARNTIYF
TRBJ1-5,-,TRBV28,-,TGTGCCAGCAGTTTTTTGACAGCCAGCAATCAGCCCCAGCATTTT,CASSFLTASNQPQHF
TRBJ1-2,-,TRBV19,-,TGTGCCACCCGTGATGGCTACACCTTC,CATRDGYTF
TRBJ1-5,-,TRBV11-2,-,TGTGCCAGCAGCGCCCAGGGTTATAGCAATCAGCCCCAGCATTTT,CASSAQGYSNQPQHF
TRBJ2-1,-,TRBV15,once,TGTGCCACCAGCAAAGTGGACCGCGGTGAGCAGTTCTTC,CATSKVDRGEQFF
TRBJ1-2,-,TRBV28,-,TGTGCCAGCCGGACCGGCGACCTCTATGGCTACACCTTC,CASRTGDLYGYTF
TRBJ1-6,-,TRBV19,few,TGTGCCAGTAGTGGACAGCCGAGTTCACCCCTCCACTTT,CASSGQPSSPLHF
TRBJ2-7,TRBD2,TRBV7-9,few,TGTGCCAGCAGCTATGAGGGGAGTAGCGGGAGTTACGAGCAGTACTTC,CASSYEGSSGSYEQYF
TRBJ2-7,TRBD1,TRBV28,-,TGTGCCAGCAGTTTATCTGGGCAGGGGGTTAACTCCTACGAGCAGTACTTC,CASSLSGQGVNSYEQYF
TRBJ2-2,-,TRBV5-8,-,TGTGCCAGCAGCTTGGGTACCGGGACGGTCACCGGGGAGCTGTTTTTT,CASSLGTGTVTGELFF
TRBJ2-4,-,TRBV7-2,once,TGTGCCAGCAGTCTACAGGGATCCAAAAACATTCAGTACTTC,CASSLQGSKNIQYF
TRBJ2-3,-,TRBV24-1,-,TGTGCCACCAGTGCTCCCCGGGGCACAGATACGCAGTATTTT,CATSAPRGTDTQYF
TRBJ1-4,TRBD1,TRBV18,-,TGTGCCAGCACGGACAGGGGCGAAGAAAAACTGTTTTTT,CASTDRGEEKLFF
TRBJ2-1,TRBD1,TRBV27,few,TGTGCCAGCAGTTTATCGGTCGTTTTCGGGACAGGTGAGGGCAATGAGCAGTTCTTC,CASSLSVVFGTGEGNEQFF
TRBJ1-3,-,TRBV7-6,-,TGTGCCAGCAGCTTAGGGACGGTATCTGGAAACACCATATATTTT,CASSLGTVSGNTIYF
TRBJ1-1,TRBD1,TRBV7-9,once,TGTGCCAGCAGCTGGCGGACAGGGAACACTGAAGCTTTCTTT,CASSWRTGNTEAFF
TRBJ2-5,-,TRBV18,-,TGTGCCAGCTCACCACAAACGACAGGCCACCAAGAGACCCAGTACTTC,CASSPQTTGHQETQYF
TRBJ1-1,-,TRBV5-1,-,TGCGCCAGTTCGGTTCGTGCGATGAACACTGAAGCTTTCTTT,CASSVRAMNTEAFF
TRBJ2-2,-,TRBV28,few,TGTGCCAGCAGTTTCCAGGGGACCGCGAACACCGGGGAGCTGTTTTTT,CASSFQGTANTGELFF
TRBJ1-5,-,TRBV19,-,TGTGCCAGTAGTATGGTGGAAAGGGGCAATCAGCCCCAGCATTTT,CASSMVERGNQPQHF
TRBJ1-2,TRBD1,TRBV2,once,TGTGCCAGCCAGGACAGGGGGTATGGCTACACCTTC,CASQDRGYGYTF
TRBJ1-4,-,TRBV28,-,TGTGCCAGCAGCCCTTCCGGACAAAGAGAAAAACTGTTTTTT,CASSPSGQREKLFF
TRBJ2-3,-,TRBV25-1,-,TGTGCCAGCGAAGGCTCGAGCACAGATACGCAGTATTTT,CASEGSSTDTQYF
TRBJ2-1,-,TRBV19,-,TGTGCCAGTAGTACGGGGGTGGCGCAGTTCTTC,CASSTGVAQFF
TRBJ2-1,-,TRBV7-9,-,TGTGCCAGCAGCTTAGTCCCACGCGATGAGCAGTTCTTC,CASSLVPRDEQFF
TRBJ2-5,-,TRBV3-1/TRBV3-2,-,TGTGCCAGCAGCCAAGATACGTCCCGCGAGGAGACCCAGTACTTC,CASSQDTSREETQYF
TRBJ1-4,-,TRBV5-8,few,TGTGCCAGCAGCTTAAGGGGGACAACTAATGAAAAACTGTTTTTT,CASSLRGTTNEKLFF
TRBJ1-5,TRBD1,TRBV19,-,TGTGCCAGTAGTATAGATGGGGACAGGGGTCGGCAGCCCCAGCATTTT,CASSIDGDRGRQPQHF
TRBJ1-2,-,TRBV30,-,TGTGCCCACTCAGGGGAGTATGGCTACACCTTC,CAHSGEYGYTF
TRBJ1-5,-,TRBV5-1,-,TGCGCCAGCAGCCCTACGGGGGGCGGACAGCCCCAGCATTTT,CASSPTGGGQPQHF
TRBJ2-1,TRBD2,TRBV14,-,TGTGCCAGCAGCCAAGATTGGGGACTAGCGGGAGGCAATGAGCAGTTCTTC,CASSQDWGLAGGNEQFF
TRBJ1-1,-,TRBV10-3,-,TGTGCCATCAGTGAACAGGACACTGAAGCTTTCTTT,CAISEQDTEAFF
TRBJ1-2,-,TRBV28,-,TGTGCCAGCAGGTCCGGGGTCGTTGTCAACTATGGCTACACCTTC,CASRSGVVVNYGYTF